A selection of T cell receptor beta chains follows, all from one sample in a study of early T cells in non-severe SARS-CoV-2 infection. MiXCR, applied by TCRdb to the 5' RACE reads, yields one record per CDR3 protein. The profile shows 52,000 or so distinct CDR3 sequences, 9.5% to 15% of them singletons. Material: whole blood. These receptors all come from an adult who was a healthcare worker with PCR-confirmed SARS-CoV-2 infection or an uninfected control (not recorded which). CDR3s include the opening cysteine and the closing phenylalanine or tryptophan. A D gene is named only where the DNA matches it firmly. The size entry is marked missing in some rows and otherwise reads once, few, many or a size class.

DNA	CDR3	V	J	D	size
TGTGCCAGCTCACCAGGGACACAGGCTGAAGCTTTCTTT	CASSPGTQAEAFF	TRBV18	TRBJ1-1	-	many
TGTGCCAGCAGTTATCCCGAAAAATTAGGAGGCCTTTACAATGAGCAGTTCTTC	CASSYPEKLGGLYNEQFF	TRBV6-2/TRBV6-3	TRBJ2-1	-	many
TGTGCCAGCAGTTCAGGGGGCGCCACAGATACGCAGTATTTT	CASSSGGATDTQYF	TRBV11-3	TRBJ2-3	TRBD1	few
TGTGCCAGCAGTGAAAGGGCAGCCTACGAGCAGTACTTC	CASSERAAYEQYF	TRBV6-1	TRBJ2-7	-	many
TGTGCCAGCTCACCACGAATCGGGACAGACGCCCAAAAGGGGCTTGGGAGTACGCAGTATTTT	CASSPRIGTDAQKGLGSTQYF	TRBV18	TRBJ2-3	TRBD1	few
TGTGCCAGCAGCTCGACAGTCAGCTCCTACGAGCAGTACTTC	CASSSTVSSYEQYF	TRBV7-9	TRBJ2-7	-	-
TGTGCCAGCAGCTTGGGTACCTACGAGCAGTACTTC	CASSLGTYEQYF	TRBV5-5	TRBJ2-7	-	-
TGCAGCTGCCGGGGGCGCGTCGACGAGCAGTACTTC	CSCRGRVDEQYF	TRBV29-1	TRBJ2-7	-	-
TGCAGTGCTAGCGGGTCCGCCTACGAGCAGTACTTC	CSASGSAYEQYF	TRBV20-1	TRBJ2-7	-	-
TGTGCCAGCAGCCTGTTACCGGGACAGAATAGCAATCAGCCCCAGCATTTT	CASSLLPGQNSNQPQHF	TRBV4-2	TRBJ1-5	TRBD1	many
TGTGCCAGCGCTTTGACAAGCCACTACGAGCAGTACTTC	CASALTSHYEQYF	TRBV6-2/TRBV6-3	TRBJ2-7	-	many
TGTGCCAGCACCAGCGGGGTTAGCACAGATACGCAGTATTTT	CASTSGVSTDTQYF	TRBV6-5	TRBJ2-3	TRBD2	many
TGCGCCAGCAGTGCCCCCAGGTCCCTCAGCACAGATACGCAGTATTTT	CASSAPRSLSTDTQYF	TRBV10-2	TRBJ2-3	-	-
TGTGCCAGCAGCTCAGTCCGAGGGGGCTACGAGCAGTACTTC	CASSSVRGGYEQYF	TRBV7-6	TRBJ2-7	-	-
TGTGCCAGCAGCCTTAAGGGAGCCGGGGAGCTGTTTTTT	CASSLKGAGELFF	TRBV12-3/TRBV12-4	TRBJ2-2	-	-
TGTGCCAGCAGTGGACAGGGCCCCGGTTTGGGCGAGCAGTACTTC	CASSGQGPGLGEQYF	TRBV12-3/TRBV12-4	TRBJ2-7	TRBD1	many
TGTGCCAGCAGCTTAGTCACTAGCAAGTACAATGAGCAGTTCTTC	CASSLVTSKYNEQFF	TRBV7-8	TRBJ2-1	-	-
TGCAGTGCCAATGATGGACGGAACATTCAGTACTTC	CSANDGRNIQYF	TRBV20-1	TRBJ2-4	-	-
TGTGCCAGCAGTGAAGCAGAGAACACCGGGGAGCTGTTTTTT	CASSEAENTGELFF	TRBV2	TRBJ2-2	-	few
TGTGCCAGCAGTAGGACTACGGGGAGCACAGATACGCAGTATTTT	CASSRTTGSTDTQYF	TRBV25-1	TRBJ2-3	-	many
TGCGCCAGCAGCCAAGATCTTTATCAGGGGGCGCTTTCCTACGAGCAGTACTTC	CASSQDLYQGALSYEQYF	TRBV4-3	TRBJ2-7	TRBD1	-
TGCAGTGCTAGAGCTAACTACAGGGTCGACGAGCAGTACTTC	CSARANYRVDEQYF	TRBV20-1	TRBJ2-7	-	few
TGTGCCAGCAGCAAAAGGGGCCTAGCGGGGGTAAATGTGCAGTTCTTC	CASSKRGLAGVNVQFF	TRBV21-1	TRBJ2-1	-	-
TGTGCCAGCAGACAAGGGTCCGTCGGAACAGGGGCCGCTGGAAACACCATATATTTT	CASRQGSVGTGAAGNTIYF	TRBV7-8	TRBJ1-3	TRBD1	-
TGTGCCAGTAGTGACAGGGGCAATGGCTACACCTTC	CASSDRGNGYTF	TRBV19	TRBJ1-2	TRBD1	many
TGCAGTGCAGGGACAGGGGGCGTATGGGAGACCCAGTACTTC	CSAGTGGVWETQYF	TRBV20-1	TRBJ2-5	TRBD1	few
TGCAGTGCTAGAGATAACAGGGTCTCCTACAATGAGCAGTTCTTC	CSARDNRVSYNEQFF	TRBV20-1	TRBJ2-1	-	-
TGTGCCAGCAGCTTTGGTGGATCTAGCGGGGCTCCCCGCTCCTACGAGCAGTACTTC	CASSFGGSSGAPRSYEQYF	TRBV7-3	TRBJ2-7	TRBD2	few
TGTGCCAGCAGTTTGGGGCAGGGAGGCTACGAGCAGTACTTC	CASSLGQGGYEQYF	TRBV28	TRBJ2-7	-	many
TGTGCCAGCAGCTTACCCCAGGGGCGGGGGAACATTCAGTACTTC	CASSLPQGRGNIQYF	TRBV7-9	TRBJ2-4	-	many
TGTGCCAGCAGTTTAAGGACTAGCGGGGAGGTAGAGGGTAGGGCCCCCTACAATGAGCAGTTCTTC	CASSLRTSGEVEGRAPYNEQFF	TRBV12-3/TRBV12-4	TRBJ2-1	TRBD2	few
TGTGCCTGGAGTGGAAGACTAGTTATCCACGAGCAGTACTTC	CAWSGRLVIHEQYF	TRBV30	TRBJ2-7	-	-
TGTGCCAGCAGTTTACTGGGGGCCACTGAAGCTTTCTTT	CASSLLGATEAFF	TRBV12-3/TRBV12-4	TRBJ1-1	-	-
TGTGCCAGCAGCTTTTCAGGGGGCTATGGCTACACCTTC	CASSFSGGYGYTF	TRBV11-2	TRBJ1-2	TRBD1	-
TGTGCCAGCAGCCTGTATATATCGTTTGGGGACGGGACCTACGAGCAGTACTTC	CASSLYISFGDGTYEQYF	TRBV11-2	TRBJ2-7	-	many
TGCAGTGCTAGTGTGACCCTAGTCACAGATACGCAGTATTTT	CSASVTLVTDTQYF	TRBV20-1	TRBJ2-3	-	-
TGTGCCAGCAGCCCCACTAGCGGGGGCTCGGGGGAGCAGTACTTC	CASSPTSGGSGEQYF	TRBV11-2	TRBJ2-7	TRBD2	many
TGCAGTGCTAGCGGGGGGGCCACCGGGGAGCTGTTTTTT	CSASGGATGELFF	TRBV20-1	TRBJ2-2	TRBD2	-